What follows are 5 T cell receptor beta chains derived from one specimen sequenced in a study of shared clonotypes between healthy human individuals. Here immunoSEQ multiplex PCR was the method, and the copy in TCRdb shows in-frame clones only, minus some. The sample yields under 300,000 clones, 60% to 70% seen once. Sequenced sample: memory CD4+ T cells sorted from blood. Subset meaning: CD45RA-negative fraction. The receptors were sampled from a man aged 30 to 45 in good health.

The chain employs TRBV5-1 and TRBJ2-5, with 7 bases matching TRBD2. Germline assignment: CDR1 SGHRS and CDR2 YFSETQ. CDR3 size: 15 residues. The trim removed 6 bases at V and 4 bases at J, leaving 12 bases unmatched. CDR3 DNA: TGCGCCAGCATTTCAAGCGGGGAGGGATCAGAGACCCAGTACTTC. The encoded protein is CASISSGEGSETQYF.

This clone was found many times. This rearrangement joins TRBV15 to TRBJ2-1; perhaps TRBD1 as D (5 bases). The CDR3 is 16 residues long. Trimming shortened V by 4 bases and J by 1 base, and 14 bases separated the two germline ends. Germline V CDR1 and CDR2: LNHNV, YYDKDF (reference sequence). The CDR3 loop reads CATSIERPGSYNEQFF. CDR3 coding DNA: TGTGCCACCAGCATCGAGCGTCCAGGGTCCTACAATGAGCAGTTCTTC.

V usage is TRBV7-9 and J usage is TRBJ2-1; D unresolved. This CDR3 spans 13 amino acids. The germline V gene has CDR1 SEHNR and CDR2 FQNEAQ (reference sequence). The germline V and J ends were trimmed by 3 bases and 4 bases, with 7 bases remaining between them. CDR3 in amino acids: CASSFPPYNEQFF. The CDR3 coding sequence is TGTGCCAGCAGCTTTCCCCCTTACAATGAGCAGTTCTTC. The whole variable domain, filled in from reference TRBV7-9 and TRBJ2-1, reads DTGVSQNPRHKITKRGQNVTFRCDPISEHNRLYWYRQTLGQGPEFLTYFQNEAQLEKSRLLSDRFSAERPKGSFSTLEIQRTEQGDSAMYLCASSFPPYNEQFFGPGTRLTVL.

The chain is built from TRBV11-3 and TRBJ2-1; 8 bases align to TRBD2. V trimming: 7 bases; J trimming: 1 base; junction bases outside the gene matches: 9. Germline assignment: CDR1 SGHNT and CDR2 YENEEA. The CDR3 has 16 residues. CDR3 region: CASISIAGPSYNEQFF. DNA for the CDR3: TGTGCCAGCATCTCGATAGCGGGACCGTCCTACAATGAGCAGTTCTTC.

Written as DNA, the CDR3 is TGTGCCAGCAGCTTAGACTGGGGGGAGACCCAGTACTTC. Protein sequence: CASSLDWGETQYF. The chain recombines TRBV7-2 with TRBJ2-5; TRBD1 or TRBD2 may be the D gene (5 bases each). Trimming took off 1 base at V and 5 bases at J, with 8 bases between the two ends. The CDR3 consists of 13 residues. Germline-derived CDR1 and CDR2 are SGHTA and FQGNSA.